Listed here are 24 T cell receptor beta chains from one sample, sequenced in a study of T cell repertoires in aging, cancer and after chemotherapy. TCR beta rearrangements were amplified from peripheral blood genomic DNA. Multiplex touch-down PCR with TRB-A/B primers amplified rearranged V-D-J TRB sequences. TCRdb re-called the multiplex PCR reads through MiXCR, storing one row per CDR3 protein. The top ten hold approximately 10% of the sample, which has 10,000 to 15,000 distinct CDR3 sequences, approximately 28% seen once. Material for sequencing was blood. The receptors stem from a human donor with a blood cancer.

This clonotype has a handful of counts. The gene calls are TRBV19 and TRBJ2-3; unclear D gene. CDR1 is LNHDA, CDR2 SQIVND, per germline (reference sequence). This CDR3 comprises 12 residues. Trimming removed 0 bases from V and 9 bases from J, with 7 bases in between. CDR3 amino acids: CASSIDLGTQYF. CDR3 sequence (DNA): TGTGCCAGTAGTATAGATTTAGGAACGCAGTATTTT.

This chain connects TRBV20-1 to TRBJ2-5, with 9 bases identical to TRBD1. Germline trimming cut 6 bases from V and 4 bases from J; bases unmatched to any gene: 6. The CDR3 runs 13 residues. Germline V gene data show CDR1 as DFQATT and CDR2 as SNEGSKA (reference sequence). The CDR3 here is CSARTGGRETQYF. The CDR3 DNA follows: TGCAGTGCCAGAACAGGGGGCAGAGAGACCCAGTACTTC.

By frequency in the sample, this clonotype is medium-sized. The genes are TRBV19 and TRBJ2-2; TRBD1 or TRBD2 may be the D gene (6 bases each). V lost 2 bases and J lost 3, with 10 bases in between. The CDR3 runs 15 residues. Germline CDR1 and CDR2: LNHDA and SQIVND (reference sequence). This chain's CDR3 is CASSITGAHTGELFF. DNA of the CDR3: TGTGCCAGTAGTATAACGGGGGCGCACACCGGGGAGCTGTTTTTT.

As to this clonotype: The junction departs from the called germline gene at one end, perhaps through a read error. The J gene is TRBJ1-1, the V gene TRBV30; a weak D match, TRBD1 (5 bases). Germline CDR1 reads GTSNPN; CDR2 reads SVGIG (reference sequence). CDR3 size: 12 residues. The CDR3 coding sequence is TGTGCCTGGAGTGCAGGGAGCACTGTAGCTTTCTTT. This gives the protein CAWSAGSTVAFF. Using reference TRBV30 and TRBJ1-1 for the parts outside the CDR3, the full variable domain is SQTIHQWPATLVQPVGSPLSLECTVEGTSNPNLYWYRQAAGRGLQLLFYSVGIGQISSEVPQNLSASRPQDRQFILSSKKLLLSDSGFYLCAWSAGSTVAFFGQGTRLTVV.

This rearrangement joins TRBV5-4 to TRBJ2-7, with 8 positions matching TRBD1. Trimming took 4 bases from V and 0 from J; bases not matched to a gene: 3. The CDR3 totals 14 residues. The germline gives CDR1 SGHNT, CDR2 YYREEE (reference sequence). The CDR3 is CASSRTGSSYEQYF. CDR3 nucleotide sequence: TGTGCCAGCAGCCGGACAGGGAGCTCCTACGAGCAGTACTTC.

This clonotype appeared many times. This chain joins TRBV27 and TRBJ1-1; no reliable D call. The length of the CDR3 is 16 residues. Germline V lookup: CDR1 MNHEY, CDR2 SMNVEV (reference sequence). Trimming stripped 2 bases from V and 0 bases from J, with 13 bases between. DNA for the CDR3: TGTGCCAGCAGTTTAACCCCCCCGGGATTGAACACTGAAGCTTTCTTT. It is translated as CASSLTPPGLNTEAFF.

This clonotype was detected a few times. This chain joins TRBV6-5 and TRBJ2-7; possible D gene TRBD1, 6 bases. V was trimmed by 5 bases and J by 0 bases, leaving 8 bases between them. Germline loops: CDR1 MNHEY, CDR2 SVGAGI. The CDR3 is 13 residues long. The CDR3 protein is CASSPGVSYEQYF. In nucleotides, the CDR3 is TGTGCCAGCAGTCCAGGGGTCTCCTACGAGCAGTACTTC.

The rearrangement uses TRBV28 and TRBJ2-1; TRBD2 matches at 10 bases. The V and J ends lost 2 bases and 4 bases, in that order; junction bases with no gene match: 5. This CDR3 has 16 amino acids. CDR1 and CDR2 from the germline V gene are MDHEN and SYDVKM. Here the CDR3 reads CASSLGLAGVYNEQFF. As DNA, the CDR3 is TGTGCCAGCAGTTTAGGGCTAGCGGGAGTGTACAATGAGCAGTTCTTC.

V is TRBV18 and J is TRBJ2-1, with a possible D match to TRBD2 (5 bases). Trimming removed 3 bases from V and 0 bases from J, with 9 bases in between. The CDR3 consists of 15 residues. The germline gives CDR1 KGHSH, CDR2 LQKENI. The CDR3 sequence is CASSPQEGSYNEQFF. The CDR3 DNA reads as TGTGCCAGCTCACCTCAAGAGGGCTCCTACAATGAGCAGTTCTTC.

This clonotype has just a few counts. The V call is TRBV10-3, the J call TRBJ1-1, with 7 nucleotides matching TRBD1. V was clipped by 4 bases and J by 4 bases; unmatched bases: 6. Germline-derived CDR1 and CDR2 are ENHRY and SYGVKD. This CDR3 spans 14 amino acids. The CDR3 nucleotides read TGTGCCATCAGTGGCGTAGCAGGGGGCACTGAAGCTTTCTTT. Encoded protein: CAISGVAGGTEAFF.

The genes are TRBV10-3 and TRBJ2-1; TRBD2 matches at 8 bases. From germline, CDR1 is ENHRY and CDR2 SYGVKD. V was pared by 5 bases and J by 6 bases, with 12 bases of the junction left unmatched. CDR3 length: 16 amino acids. The CDR3 region has the DNA TGTGCCATCAGTTACTCTGGCCTAGCGGGTCTCAATGAGCAGTTCTTC. Translation: CAISYSGLAGLNEQFF.

The chain joins TRBV7-3 to TRBJ2-1, with D uncertain. V lost 3 bases, J lost 4 bases, and 10 bases lay in between. CDR1 and CDR2 from the germline V gene are SGHTA and FQGTGA. This CDR3 has 14 residues. CDR3 loop: CASSFYGPYNEQFF. DNA for the CDR3: TGTGCCAGCAGCTTTTACGGACCGTACAATGAGCAGTTCTTC.

This clonotype is labeled as medium-sized. This chain joins TRBV11-1 and TRBJ2-3; 13 nucleotides match TRBD2. V lost 4 bases, J lost 3 bases, and 1 base stayed unmatched. This CDR3 is 15 amino acids long. Germline assignment: CDR1 SGHAT and CDR2 FQDESV (reference sequence). The CDR3 region has the DNA TGTGCCAGCAGCTGGACTAGCGGGAGAACAGATACGCAGTATTTT. The encoded protein is CASSWTSGRTDTQYF.

The chain joins TRBV4-2 to TRBJ2-1; a possible D gene is TRBD2 (5 bases). V was clipped by 0 bases and J by 0 bases, with 15 bases between them. The germline V gene encodes CDR1 LGHNA and CDR2 YNFKEQ. The CDR3 length is 18 residues. The DNA for the CDR3 is TGTGCCAGCAGCCAAGAAGCCGGGAAAGCGAGCTCCTACAATGAGCAGTTCTTC. Its translation: CASSQEAGKASSYNEQFF.

By proportion, this clonotype is medium-sized. V gene TRBV15 combines with J gene TRBJ2-2; D is unresolved. The germline gives CDR1 LNHNV, CDR2 YYDKDF (reference sequence). CDR3 length equals 15 residues. V shed 1 base and J shed 0 bases, with 6 bases lying between them. The DNA for the CDR3 is TGTGCCACCAGCAGAGTTAGTCCGAACACCGGGGAGCTGTTTTTT. Its translation is CATSRVSPNTGELFF.

In its sample, this clonotype is medium-sized. The chain recombines TRBV12-3 or TRBV12-4 with TRBJ1-5; D is undetermined. Trimming pared 5 bases from V and 0 bases from J, leaving 8 bases between. This CDR3 spans 14 amino acids. The CDR3 loop reads CASSGPDSNQPQHF. CDR3 DNA sequence: TGTGCCAGCAGTGGGCCCGATAGCAATCAGCCCCAGCATTTT.

The table lists this clonotype with a count of one. V usage is TRBV7-9 and J usage is TRBJ2-7; 7 positions match TRBD2. Trimming removed 2 bases from V and 6 bases from J; junction bases left unmatched: 13. The CDR3 is 16 amino acids. The germline CDR1 and CDR2 sequences are SEHNR and FQNEAQ (reference sequence). The CDR3 is CASSLSGWRESSEQYV. CDR3 coding DNA: TGTGCCAGCAGCTTAAGTGGCTGGCGGGAGAGTTCCGAGCAGTACGTC.

In its sample, this clonotype ranks as medium-sized. The chain employs TRBV29-1 and TRBJ1-1; 10 bases align to TRBD1. CDR3 length: 14 amino acids. With 7 bases clipped from V and 0 bases from J, the junction kept 5 bases outside the gene matches. CDR1 is SQVTM, CDR2 ANQGSEA, per germline. The CDR3 coding sequence is TGCAGCGGACGACAGGGGGCAATGAACACTGAAGCTTTCTTT. Protein product: CSGRQGAMNTEAFF.

This clonotype qualifies as medium-sized (0.01 to 0.1%). CDR3 nucleotides: TGTGCCAGTAGTATAGGGCAGGTAAACACAGATACGCAGTATTTT. It is translated as CASSIGQVNTDTQYF. The chain couples TRBV19 to TRBJ2-3; D gene uncertain. CDR3 length: 15 residues. Germline loops: CDR1 LNHDA, CDR2 SQIVND (reference sequence). V was clipped by 1 base and J by 2 bases, with 10 bases between them.

This clonotype occurred a few times. The chain recombines TRBV7-6 with TRBJ2-1; D remains ambiguous. CDR1 and CDR2 from the germline V gene are SGHVS and FNYEAQ. Between the trimmed V and J ends, which lost 5 bases and 4 bases, there was a span of 9 bases. The CDR3 extends over 13 amino acids. The CDR3 here is CASSPLRYNEQFF. In DNA form, the CDR3 reads TGTGCCAGCAGCCCCCTCCGATACAATGAGCAGTTCTTC. The variable domain in full, completed from reference TRBV7-6 and TRBJ2-1, reads GAGVSQSPRYKVTKRGQDVALRCDPISGHVSLYWYRQALGQGPEFLTYFNYEAQQDKSGLPNDRFSAERPEGSISTLTIQRTEQRDSAMYRCASSPLRYNEQFFGPGTRLTVL.

The rearrangement uses TRBV5-6 and TRBJ2-7; D is ambiguous. CDR1 and CDR2 (germline): SGHDT, YYEEEE. Trimming shortened V by 3 bases and J by 4 bases, and 11 bases separated the two germline ends. This CDR3 region has 13 residues. CDR3 DNA: TGTGCCAGCAGCTCCCGCTCAGAGTACGAGCAGTACGTC. Amino acid sequence: CASSSRSEYEQYV.

The rearrangement uses TRBV5-1 and TRBJ2-1, with TRBD2 matching 8 bases. V lost 4 bases to trimming and J lost 0 bases; unmatched junction nucleotides: 0. From germline, CDR1 is SGHRS and CDR2 YFSETQ. This CDR3 region has 14 residues. This CDR3 is CASSTSGSYNEQFF. DNA for the CDR3: TGCGCCAGCAGCACTAGCGGCTCCTACAATGAGCAGTTCTTC.

The chain is built from TRBV7-6 and TRBJ2-7; no clear D gene. Germline loops: CDR1 SGHVS, CDR2 FNYEAQ. V lost 7 bases and J lost 6, with 16 bases in between. This CDR3 has 13 amino acids. As DNA, the CDR3 is TGTGCCAGCAAGCCCGGGCCCCCCGGCGAGCAGTACTTC. Its translation is CASKPGPPGEQYF.

This clonotype rates as medium-sized (0.01 to 0.1%). The gene calls are TRBV5-6 and TRBJ1-4; TRBD1 matches at 7 bases. This CDR3 contains 13 residues. The germline V gene has CDR1 SGHDT and CDR2 YYEEEE. The V segment lost 4 bases and the J segment 8 bases; nucleotides outside the gene matches: 5. CDR3 sequence: CASSGTGDEKLFF. In DNA, the CDR3 is TGTGCCAGCAGCGGTACAGGGGACGAAAAACTGTTTTTT.